The clone carrying this T cell receptor beta chain was seen repeatedly, ten times or more. Its antigen is still unknown. Uncontrolled infection, other autoimmune disease, pregnancy or lactation excluded patients. The diagnostic basis comprised clinical symptoms, serum thyroxine and TRAb, thyroid ultrasound and orbital computed tomography. PBMCs stemmed from 8.5 to 10 ml fresh peripheral blood. The sample belongs to a study of T cells in Graves' hyperthyroidism and ophthalmopathy. General study findings and limits: Most expanded thyroid clonotypes above 0.001 recurred in blood.

TCR beta CDR3 region amplification was performed from RNA transcripts. A first-round RT-PCR of the TCR CDR3 used the HTBI primer set. In TCRdb, the multiplex PCR reads were re-called with MiXCR into one record per CDR3 protein. The sample carries around 350,000 distinct CDR3 sequences, 15% to 20% recorded once. This CDR3 has 15 amino acids. Germline V gives CDR1 SGHTA, CDR2 FQGTGA. Unmatched junction bases numbered 6, after V lost 0 bases and J lost 5 bases. The source is a woman younger than 35 with Graves' hyperthyroidism. The J gene is TRBJ2-5, the V gene TRBV7-3, with 7 bases identical to TRBD1. Input material: blood. The CDR3 coding sequence is TGTGCCAGCAGCTTAACTAGGGGGCGGTACGAGACCCAGTACTTC. Residues: CASSLTRGRYETQYF.